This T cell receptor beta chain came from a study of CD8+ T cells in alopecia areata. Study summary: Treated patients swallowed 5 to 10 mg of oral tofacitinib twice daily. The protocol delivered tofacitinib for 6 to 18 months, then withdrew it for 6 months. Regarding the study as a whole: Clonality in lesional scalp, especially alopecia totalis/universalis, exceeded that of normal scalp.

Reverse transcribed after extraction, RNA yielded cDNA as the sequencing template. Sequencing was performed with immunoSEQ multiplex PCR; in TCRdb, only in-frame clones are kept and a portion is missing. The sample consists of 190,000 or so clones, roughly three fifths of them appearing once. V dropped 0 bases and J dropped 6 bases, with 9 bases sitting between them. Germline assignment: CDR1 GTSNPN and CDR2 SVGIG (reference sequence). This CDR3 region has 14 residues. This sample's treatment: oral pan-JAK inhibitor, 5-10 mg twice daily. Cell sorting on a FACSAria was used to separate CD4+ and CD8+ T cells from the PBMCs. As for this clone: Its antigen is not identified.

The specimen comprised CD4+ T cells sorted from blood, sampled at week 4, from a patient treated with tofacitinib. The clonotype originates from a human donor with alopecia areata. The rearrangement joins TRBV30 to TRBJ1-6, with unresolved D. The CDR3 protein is CAWSVSRVNSPLHF. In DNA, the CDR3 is TGTGCCTGGAGTGTTAGCCGGGTTAATTCACCCCTCCACTTT. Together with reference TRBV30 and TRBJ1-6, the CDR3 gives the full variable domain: SQTIHQWPATLVQPVGSPLSLECTVEGTSNPNLYWYRQAAGRGLQLLFYSVGIGQISSEVPQNLSASRPQDRQFILSSKKLLLSDSGFYLCAWSVSRVNSPLHFGNGTRLTVT.